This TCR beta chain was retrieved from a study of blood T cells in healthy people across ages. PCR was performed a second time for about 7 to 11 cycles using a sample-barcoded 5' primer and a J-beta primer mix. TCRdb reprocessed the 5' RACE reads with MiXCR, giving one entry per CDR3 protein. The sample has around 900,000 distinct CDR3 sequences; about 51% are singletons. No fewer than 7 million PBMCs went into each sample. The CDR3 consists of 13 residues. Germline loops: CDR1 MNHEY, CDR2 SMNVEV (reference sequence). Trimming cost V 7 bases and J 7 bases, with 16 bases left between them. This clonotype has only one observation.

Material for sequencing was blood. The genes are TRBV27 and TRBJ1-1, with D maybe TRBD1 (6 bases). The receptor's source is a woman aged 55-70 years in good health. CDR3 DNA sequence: TGTGCCAGCATGAGGGGGTCTATGGGTGAAGCTTTCTTT. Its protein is CASMRGSMGEAFF.